This passage covers 29 T cell receptor beta chains from one sample sequenced in a study of shared clonotypes between healthy human individuals (dated by TCRdb to the early 2020s). The protocol used for the library was the immunoSEQ multiplex PCR assay. TCRdb carries this immuneACCESS record with in-frame sequences only. Its versions omit some clonotypes, under half of them owing to an unresolved V gene in the studies checked, with the rest unexplained. The sample profile shows over a million clones; roughly 96% of them were found once. Jointly, the top ten make up more than 0.9% of the sample. Input material: naive CD4+ T cells sorted from blood. The sample's cell subset or site label is to be understood as: CD45RA+ positively selected. The receptors here all came from a man aged 25 to 45 in good health.

This sequence joins TRBV25-1 and TRBJ1-2, with D possibly TRBD1 on 5 matching bases. Between the trimmed V and J ends, which lost 3 bases and 8 bases, there was a span of 7 bases. The CDR3 contains 11 residues. Germline CDR1 MGHDK, CDR2 SYGVNS. CDR3 sequence: CASSDGGGYTF. CDR3 DNA: TGTGCCAGCAGTGATGGGGGAGGCTACACCTTC.

The rearrangement links TRBV18 to TRBJ2-7, with TRBD2 identical over 7 bases. CDR3 size: 17 residues. The V segment lost 3 bases and the J segment 4 bases; nucleotides outside the gene matches: 15. Germline lookup yields CDR1 KGHSH and CDR2 LQKENI. This chain's CDR3 is CASSPRSAGVNTYEQYF. CDR3 DNA sequence: TGTGCCAGCTCACCCCGCTCCGCGGGAGTCAATACGTACGAGCAGTACTTC.

The chain has TRBV5-8 and TRBJ1-1, with D possibly matching TRBD1 (5 bases). Trimming stripped 5 bases from V and 0 bases from J, with 14 bases between. CDR3 size: 15 residues. CDR1 SGHTS and CDR2 YDEGEE come from the germline V gene. The chain's CDR3 is CASSFDRGLNTEAFF. In DNA form, the CDR3 reads TGTGCCAGCAGTTTCGACCGGGGCCTGAACACTGAAGCTTTCTTT.

The J gene is TRBJ2-7, the V gene TRBV7-3; TRBD2 is a possible D gene (6 bases). The ends were cut back, 5 bases at V and 5 bases at J, with 19 bases in the middle. Germline CDR1 and CDR2: SGHTA and FQGTGA. The CDR3 spans 15 residues. CDR3 nucleotide sequence: TGTGCCAGCAGCCAGCAAGGCGGGGCGCGCAACGAGCAGTACTTC. This codes for CASSQQGGARNEQYF. Variable domain in full (rest from reference TRBV7-3 and TRBJ2-7): GAGVSQTPSNKVTEKGKYVELRCDPISGHTALYWYRQSLGQGPEFLIYFQGTGAADDSGLPNDRFFAVRPEGSVSTLKIQRTERGDSAVYLCASSQQGGARNEQYFGPGTRLTVT.

This clone was found once. The chain links TRBV28 to TRBJ2-5, with 8 bases aligning to TRBD2. CDR3 length equals 17 residues. V was clipped by 5 bases and J by 5 bases; unmatched bases: 16. The germline V gene has CDR1 MDHEN and CDR2 SYDVKM. The CDR3 bases are TGTGCCAGCAGTCCACGGGTAGCGGGATCGAAACGTGAGACCCAGTACTTC. It encodes CASSPRVAGSKRETQYF.

The rearrangement uses TRBV28 and TRBJ2-7; the match to TRBD1 covers 7 bases. The germline CDR1 and CDR2 sequences are MDHEN and SYDVKM. This CDR3 has 14 amino acids. J was trimmed by 6 bases and V by 5 bases; bases with no gene match: 10. CDR3 nucleotide sequence: TGTGCCAGCAGTACCGACAGGGCCCTTCCCGAGCAGTACTTC. It yields the protein CASSTDRALPEQYF.

This chain uses TRBV5-1 with TRBJ1-3; no definite D call. CDR3 length equals 14 residues. CDR1 and CDR2 (germline): SGHRS, YFSETQ. Deletions cut 3 bases from V and 3 bases from J, with 10 bases between. CDR3 sequence reads: CASSWGGGGNTIYF. The CDR3 nucleotides read TGCGCCAGCAGCTGGGGAGGAGGTGGAAACACCATATATTTT.

V gene TRBV10-1 combines with J gene TRBJ2-2, with D perhaps TRBD2 (5 bases). V lost 7 bases and J 8 bases, leaving 11 bases between the germline ends. The CDR3 spans 12 residues. CDR1 and CDR2 (germline): WNHNN, SYGVQD (reference sequence). DNA of the CDR3: TGCGCCAGCAAGGGAGATATGGGGGAGCTGTTTTTT. This codes for CASKGDMGELFF.

The chain links TRBV5-1 to TRBJ2-2, with 7 bases lining up with TRBD1. Germline lookup yields CDR1 SGHRS and CDR2 YFSETQ. The J segment lost 3 bases and the V segment lost 5 bases, leaving 4 bases of the junction unmatched. The CDR3 length is 14 residues. In DNA form, the CDR3 reads TGCGCCAGCAGTTCCCAGGGGGACACCGGGGAGCTGTTTTTT. Protein product: CASSSQGDTGELFF.

The chain couples TRBV5-4 to TRBJ1-5; D is undetermined. There are 15 residues in the CDR3. CDR1 and CDR2 from the germline V gene are SGHNT and YYREEE (reference sequence). The V end lost 2 bases, the J end lost 4 bases, and 13 bases lay between the germline ends. CDR3 sequence: CASSFGPGGNQPQHF. DNA of the CDR3: TGTGCCAGCAGCTTCGGGCCCGGTGGGAATCAGCCCCAGCATTTT. Together with reference TRBV5-4 and TRBJ1-5, the CDR3 gives the full variable domain: ETGVTQSPTHLIKTRGQQVTLRCSSQSGHNTVSWYQQALGQGPQFIFQYYREEENGRGNFPPRFSGLQFPNYSSELNVNALELDDSALYLCASSFGPGGNQPQHFGDGTRLSIL.

The chain carries TRBV15 and TRBJ2-1; D might be TRBD1 or TRBD2, each matching 5 bases. The CDR3 is 13 amino acids. Trimming shortened V by 9 bases and J by 4 bases, and 13 bases separated the two germline ends. Germline V gene data show CDR1 as LNHNV and CDR2 as YYDKDF (reference sequence). CDR3 DNA sequence: TGTGCCACGGGGGACGGACCTTACAATGAGCAGTTCTTC. Translating it yields CATGDGPYNEQFF.

The V call is TRBV6-5, the J call TRBJ1-5, with D unclear. Germline CDR1 is MNHEY and CDR2 is SVGAGI. V gave up 0 bases and J gave up 4 bases, with 10 bases separating them. The CDR3 consists of 15 residues. The CDR3 loop is CASSYSKLGNQPQHF. CDR3 DNA: TGTGCCAGCAGTTACTCGAAATTGGGAAATCAGCCCCAGCATTTT.

The sample holds one count of this clone. The V gene is TRBV5-1, the J gene TRBJ1-1; D ambiguous. The CDR3 runs 13 residues. V dropped 2 bases and J dropped 1 base, with 6 bases sitting between them. CDR1 SGHRS and CDR2 YFSETQ come from the germline V gene. CDR3 residues: CASSFGWNTEAFF. The CDR3 DNA reads as TGCGCCAGCAGCTTCGGCTGGAACACTGAAGCTTTCTTT.

The chain couples TRBV13 to TRBJ1-1; D is ambiguous. CDR1 and CDR2 (germline): PRHDT, FYEKMQ (reference sequence). The V gene lost 2 bases and the J gene lost 1 base, with 5 bases spanning the gap. CDR3 length: 13 residues. The CDR3 spells CASSLRENTEAFF. CDR3 DNA sequence: TGTGCCAGCAGCTTAAGGGAGAACACTGAAGCTTTCTTT.

This chain links TRBV6-5 with TRBJ1-5; the D gene is possibly TRBD1 (5 bases). Germline V gives CDR1 MNHEY, CDR2 SVGAGI. The CDR3 length is 15 residues. The chain's CDR3 is CASKGWGLRYQPQHF. DNA of the CDR3: TGTGCTAGTAAGGGGTGGGGGTTAAGGTATCAGCCCCAGCATTTT.

The rearrangement joins TRBV18 to TRBJ2-3; 8 bases are a match to TRBD1. The trim removed 3 bases at V and 2 bases at J, leaving 7 bases unmatched. Germline V gives CDR1 KGHSH, CDR2 LQKENI. CDR3 length: 16 amino acids. The CDR3: CASSPSQDRVTDTQYF. The CDR3, as DNA: TGTGCCAGCTCACCTAGTCAGGACAGGGTCACAGATACGCAGTATTTT.

V usage is TRBV5-1 and J usage is TRBJ1-4; D ambiguous. The germline V and J ends were trimmed by 2 bases and 6 bases, with 11 bases remaining between them. Germline V gives CDR1 SGHRS, CDR2 YFSETQ. The CDR3 contains 14 residues. The CDR3 DNA reads as TGCGCCAGCAGCTTTGATTGGAGGGATGAAAAACTGTTTTTT. It encodes CASSFDWRDEKLFF.

V gene TRBV28 combines with J gene TRBJ2-7; no definite D call. The germline V gene has CDR1 MDHEN and CDR2 SYDVKM. V was cut by 6 bases and J by 3 bases, with 21 bases left in between. The CDR3 sequence is 16 residues long. CDR3 coding DNA: TGTGCCAGCAGGGAAGGCAGTACGGCAAAGGTCTACGAGCAGTACTTC. Translating it yields CASREGSTAKVYEQYF.

This chain joins TRBV5-4 and TRBJ2-1, with D perhaps matching TRBD1 or TRBD2 (5 bases each). CDR3 length: 17 residues. Germline values: CDR1 SGHNT, CDR2 YYREEE (reference sequence). Trimming removed 4 bases from V and 0 bases from J, with 17 bases in between. CDR3 region: CASSRKSDGASYNEQFF. CDR3 coding DNA: TGTGCCAGCAGCCGCAAATCCGACGGGGCCTCCTACAATGAGCAGTTCTTC.

The rearrangement joins TRBV11-3 to TRBJ1-1, with D possibly matching TRBD1 (6 bases). The length of the CDR3 is 13 residues. V dropped 5 bases and J dropped 8 bases, with 15 bases sitting between them. The germline V gene has CDR1 SGHNT and CDR2 YENEEA. The CDR3 nucleotides are TGTGCCAGCAGCCGTACAGGGTCCCGAGAAGCTTTCTTT. Translating it yields CASSRTGSREAFF.

This chain connects TRBV5-6 to TRBJ1-2, with D possibly matching TRBD1 (6 bases). V was pared by 4 bases and J by 0 bases, with 16 bases between. Per germline, CDR1 SGHDT and CDR2 YYEEEE. The CDR3 has 16 amino acids. This chain's CDR3 is CASSQLDRTSNYGYTF. The CDR3 bases are TGTGCCAGCAGCCAATTGGACAGAACTTCTAACTATGGCTACACCTTC. Using reference TRBV5-6 and TRBJ1-2 for the parts outside the CDR3, the full variable domain is DAGVTQSPTHLIKTRGQQVTLRCSPKSGHDTVSWYQQALGQGPQFIFQYYEEEERQRGNFPDRFSGHQFPNYSSELNVNALLLGDSALYLCASSQLDRTSNYGYTFGSGTRLTVV.

The V and J genes are TRBV7-9 and TRBJ1-1; D remains unclear. Germline-derived CDR1 and CDR2 are SEHNR and FQNEAQ (reference sequence). The CDR3 is made up of 15 amino acids. V lost 1 base and J 5 bases, leaving 14 bases between the germline ends. CDR3 bases: TGTGCCAGCAGCTTAGATAAGGGAATGAGGACTGAAGCTTTCTTT. This encodes CASSLDKGMRTEAFF.

V is TRBV5-1 and J is TRBJ2-6; D not resolved. This CDR3 region has 15 residues. Germline CDR1 SGHRS, CDR2 YFSETQ. V was clipped by 0 bases and J by 4 bases, with 8 bases between them. The CDR3 sequence: CASSLGKSGANVLTF. The CDR3 coding sequence is TGCGCCAGCAGCTTGGGAAAATCCGGGGCCAACGTCCTGACTTTC. The variable domain in full, completed from reference TRBV5-1 and TRBJ2-6, reads KAGVTQTPRYLIKTRGQQVTLSCSPISGHRSVSWYQQTPGQGLQFLFEYFSETQRNKGNFPGRFSGRQFSNSRSEMNVSTLELGDSALYLCASSLGKSGANVLTFGAGSRLTVL.

The rearrangement uses TRBV2 and TRBJ2-7, with D hard to call. Germline V gives CDR1 SNHLY, CDR2 FYNNEI. With 6 bases removed from V and 6 bases from J, the gap between germline ends came to 6 bases. This CDR3 has 10 residues. CDR3 sequence reads: CASRLSEQYF. CDR3 DNA: TGTGCCAGCAGGCTGAGCGAGCAGTACTTC.

Here the CDR3 DNA reads TGTGCCAGCAGTTTACCTCAGGGCAGGCAGCCCCAGCATTTT. This gives the protein CASSLPQGRQPQHF. The chain couples TRBV28 to TRBJ1-5; D possibly corresponds to TRBD1 (5 bases). The V gene's germline CDR1 is MDHEN and CDR2 SYDVKM. The CDR3 contains 14 residues. The germline V and J ends were trimmed by 2 bases and 7 bases, with 12 bases remaining between them. The variable domain in full, completed from reference TRBV28 and TRBJ1-5, reads DVKVTQSSRYLVKRTGEKVFLECVQDMDHENMFWYRQDPGLGLRLIYFSYDVKMKEKGDIPEGYSVSREKKERFSLILESASTNQTSMYLCASSLPQGRQPQHFGDGTRLSIL.

Details on this clone: In the same sample, other DNA sequences code for this CDR3. The V call is TRBV29-1, the J call TRBJ1-2, with D unresolved. Germline CDR1 SQVTM, CDR2 ANQGSEA. The CDR3 consists of 12 residues. The V end was cut by 3 bases, the J end by 2 bases, with 7 bases between. Here the CDR3 DNA reads TGCAGCGTTGAGGGCAGGAACTATGGCTACACCTTC. As protein: CSVEGRNYGYTF.

DNA of the CDR3: TGTGCCAGCAGCGGAACTAGCCAGGAGCAGTTCTTC. This encodes CASSGTSQEQFF. This chain uses TRBV9 with TRBJ2-1; TRBD2 is a possible D gene (6 bases). The germline V gene has CDR1 SGDLS and CDR2 YYNGEE. This CDR3 spans 12 amino acids. The V end was cut by 3 bases, the J end by 10 bases, with 11 bases between.

The chain couples TRBV7-2 to TRBJ2-3, with 12 bases that match TRBD1. The V gene's germline CDR1 is SGHTA and CDR2 FQGNSA. The CDR3 length is 16 residues. V trimming: 5 bases; J trimming: 6 bases; junction bases outside the gene matches: 9. The CDR3 protein is CASSGIGTGGRDTQYF. CDR3 bases: TGTGCCAGCAGCGGAATTGGGACAGGGGGCCGGGATACGCAGTATTTT. The variable domain in full, completed from reference TRBV7-2 and TRBJ2-3, reads GAGVSQSPSNKVTEKGKDVELRCDPISGHTALYWYRQSLGQGLEFLIYFQGNSAPDKSGLPSDRFSAERTGGSVSTLTIQRTQQEDSAVYLCASSGIGTGGRDTQYFGPGTRLTVL.

V usage is TRBV25-1 and J usage is TRBJ2-3; D is possibly TRBD1 or TRBD2 (5 bases each). The CDR3 sequence is 15 residues long. Trimming took off 7 bases at V and 1 base at J, with 15 bases between the two ends. The germline V gene has CDR1 MGHDK and CDR2 SYGVNS. CDR3 sequence reads: CASNPAGTRTDTQYF. The CDR3 nucleotides are TGTGCCAGCAATCCCGCCGGGACCCGCACAGATACGCAGTATTTT.